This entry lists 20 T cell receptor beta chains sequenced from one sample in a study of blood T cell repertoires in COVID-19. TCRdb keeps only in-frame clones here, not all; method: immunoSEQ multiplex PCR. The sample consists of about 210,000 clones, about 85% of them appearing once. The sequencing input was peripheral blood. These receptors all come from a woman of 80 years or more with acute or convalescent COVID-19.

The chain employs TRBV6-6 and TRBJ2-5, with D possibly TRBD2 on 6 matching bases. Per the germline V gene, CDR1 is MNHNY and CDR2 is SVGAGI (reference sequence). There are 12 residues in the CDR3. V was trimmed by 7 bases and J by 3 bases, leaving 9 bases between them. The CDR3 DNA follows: TGTGCCAGCACTGGGGGGAAAGAGACCCAGTACTTC. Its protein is CASTGGKETQYF.

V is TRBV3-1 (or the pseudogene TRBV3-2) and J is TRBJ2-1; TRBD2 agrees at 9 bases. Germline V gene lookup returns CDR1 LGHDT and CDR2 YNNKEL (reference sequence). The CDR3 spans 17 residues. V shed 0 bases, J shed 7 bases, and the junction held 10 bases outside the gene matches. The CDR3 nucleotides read TGTGCCAGCAGCCAAGATTTACTGGCGGGAGGGGGGAATGAGCAGTTCTTC. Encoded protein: CASSQDLLAGGGNEQFF.

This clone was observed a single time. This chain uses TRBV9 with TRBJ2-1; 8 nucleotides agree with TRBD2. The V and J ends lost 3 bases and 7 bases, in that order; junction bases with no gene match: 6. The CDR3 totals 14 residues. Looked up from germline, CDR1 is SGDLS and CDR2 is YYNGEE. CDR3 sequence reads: CASSDSGVWNEQFF. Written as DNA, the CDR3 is TGTGCCAGCAGCGATAGCGGGGTCTGGAATGAGCAGTTCTTC.

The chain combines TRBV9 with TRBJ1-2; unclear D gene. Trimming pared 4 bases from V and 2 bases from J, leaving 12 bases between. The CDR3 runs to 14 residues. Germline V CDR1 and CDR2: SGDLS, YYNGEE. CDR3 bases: TGTGCCAGCAGCCCCATGGAGAGAAACTATGGCTACACCTTC. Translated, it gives CASSPMERNYGYTF.

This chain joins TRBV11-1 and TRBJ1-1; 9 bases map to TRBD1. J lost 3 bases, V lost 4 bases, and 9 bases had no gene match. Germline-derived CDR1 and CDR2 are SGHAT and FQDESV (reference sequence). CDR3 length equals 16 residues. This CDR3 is CASSWPGQGIYTEAFF. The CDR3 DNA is TGTGCCAGCAGCTGGCCGGGACAGGGTATTTACACTGAAGCTTTCTTT.

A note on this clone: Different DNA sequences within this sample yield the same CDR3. The DNA for the CDR3 is TGCGCCAGCAGCTTGTCCGGGAGTACAGATACGCAGTATTTT. Its protein is CASSLSGSTDTQYF. The chain recombines TRBV5-1 with TRBJ2-3; D might be TRBD2 (6 bases). V lost 1 base and J 3 bases, leaving 9 bases between the germline ends. Looked up from germline, CDR1 is SGHRS and CDR2 is YFSETQ. The CDR3 spans 14 residues.

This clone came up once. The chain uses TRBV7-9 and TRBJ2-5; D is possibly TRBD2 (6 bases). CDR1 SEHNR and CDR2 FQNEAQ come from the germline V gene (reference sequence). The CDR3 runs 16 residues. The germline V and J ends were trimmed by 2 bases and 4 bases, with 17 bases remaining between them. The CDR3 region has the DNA TGTGCCAGCAGCTTAAAGCGGACGGCGGGGAGAGAGACCCAGTACTTC. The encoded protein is CASSLKRTAGRETQYF.

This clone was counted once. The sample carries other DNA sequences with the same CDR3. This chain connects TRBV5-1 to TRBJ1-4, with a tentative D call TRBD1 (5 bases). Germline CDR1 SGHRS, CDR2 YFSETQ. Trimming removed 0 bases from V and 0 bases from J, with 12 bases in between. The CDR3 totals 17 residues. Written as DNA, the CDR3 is TGCGCCAGCAGCTTGGGGGCCGGGGGATCAACTAATGAAAAACTGTTTTTT. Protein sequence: CASSLGAGGSTNEKLFF.

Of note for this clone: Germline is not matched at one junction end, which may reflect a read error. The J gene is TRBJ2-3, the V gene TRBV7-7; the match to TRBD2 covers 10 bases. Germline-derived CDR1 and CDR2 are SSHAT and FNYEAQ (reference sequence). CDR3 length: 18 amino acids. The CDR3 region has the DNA TGTGCTAGCAGCGAGGGACCGAGGAGCGGGAGGGCCACAGATACGCAGTATTTT. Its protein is CASSEGPRSGRATDTQYF.

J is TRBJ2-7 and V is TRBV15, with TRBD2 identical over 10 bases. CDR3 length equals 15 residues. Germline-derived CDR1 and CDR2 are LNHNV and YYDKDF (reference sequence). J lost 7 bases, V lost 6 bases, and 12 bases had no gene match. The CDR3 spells CATSPVAGGVGEQYF. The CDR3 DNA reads TGTGCCACCAGTCCCGTAGCGGGAGGAGTTGGGGAGCAGTACTTC. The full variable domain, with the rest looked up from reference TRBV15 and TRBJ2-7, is DAMVIQNPRYQVTQFGKPVTLSCSQTLNHNVMYWYQQKSSQAPKLLFHYYDKDFNNEADTPDNFQSRRPNTSFCFLDIRSPGLGDTAMYLCATSPVAGGVGEQYFGPGTRLTVT.

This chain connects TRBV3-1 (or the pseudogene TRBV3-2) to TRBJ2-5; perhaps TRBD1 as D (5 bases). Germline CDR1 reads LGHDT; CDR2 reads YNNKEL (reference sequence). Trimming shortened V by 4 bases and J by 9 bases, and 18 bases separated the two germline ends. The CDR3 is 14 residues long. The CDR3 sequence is CASSLRQMGLPQYF. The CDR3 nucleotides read TGTGCCAGCAGCCTCCGACAGATGGGGCTTCCCCAGTACTTC.

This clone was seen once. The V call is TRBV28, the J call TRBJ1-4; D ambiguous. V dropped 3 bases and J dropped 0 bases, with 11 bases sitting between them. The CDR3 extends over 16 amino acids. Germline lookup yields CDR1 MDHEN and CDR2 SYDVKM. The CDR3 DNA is TGTGCCAGCAGTTTTTTGGGAGGAGCAACTAATGAAAAACTGTTTTTT. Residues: CASSFLGGATNEKLFF.

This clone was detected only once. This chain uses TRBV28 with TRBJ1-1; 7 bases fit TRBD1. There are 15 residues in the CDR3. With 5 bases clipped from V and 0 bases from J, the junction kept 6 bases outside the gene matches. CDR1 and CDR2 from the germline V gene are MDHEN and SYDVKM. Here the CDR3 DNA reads TGTGCCAGCAGTCTCCTGGACAGGCTGAACACTGAAGCTTTCTTT. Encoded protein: CASSLLDRLNTEAFF.

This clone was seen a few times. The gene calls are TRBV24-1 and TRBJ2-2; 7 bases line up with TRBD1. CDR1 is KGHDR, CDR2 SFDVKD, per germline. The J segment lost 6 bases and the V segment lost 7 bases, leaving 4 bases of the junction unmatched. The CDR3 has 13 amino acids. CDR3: CATSSTGPGELFF. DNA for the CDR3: TGTGCCACCAGCTCGACAGGGCCCGGGGAGCTGTTTTTT.

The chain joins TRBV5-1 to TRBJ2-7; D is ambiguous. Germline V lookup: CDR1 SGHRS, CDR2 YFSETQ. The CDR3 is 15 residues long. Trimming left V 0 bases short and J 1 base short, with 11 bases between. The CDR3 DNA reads TGCGCCAGCAGCTTGGTGGAGTTTGGGTCCTACGAGCAGTACTTC. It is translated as CASSLVEFGSYEQYF.

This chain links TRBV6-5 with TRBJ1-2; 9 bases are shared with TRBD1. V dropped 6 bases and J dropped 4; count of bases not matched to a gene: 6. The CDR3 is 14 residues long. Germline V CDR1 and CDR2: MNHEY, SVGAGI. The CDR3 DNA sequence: TGTGCCAGCAGCGGACAGGGGCCCGCCTATGGCTACACCTTC. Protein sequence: CASSGQGPAYGYTF.

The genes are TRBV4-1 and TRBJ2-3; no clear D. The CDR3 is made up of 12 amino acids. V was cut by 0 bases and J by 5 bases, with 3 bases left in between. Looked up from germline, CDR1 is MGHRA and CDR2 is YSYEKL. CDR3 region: CASSQDRDTQYF. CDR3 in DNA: TGCGCCAGCAGCCAAGACCGAGATACGCAGTATTTT.

The CDR3 nucleotides are TGCGCCAGCAGCCAAGATGTGAGCACTGAAGCTTTCTTT. It is translated as CASSQDVSTEAFF. This chain connects TRBV4-3 to TRBJ1-1; D not certain. This CDR3 has 13 amino acids. V shed 0 bases and J shed 4 bases, with 6 bases lying between them. Germline CDR1 LGHNA, CDR2 YSLEER.

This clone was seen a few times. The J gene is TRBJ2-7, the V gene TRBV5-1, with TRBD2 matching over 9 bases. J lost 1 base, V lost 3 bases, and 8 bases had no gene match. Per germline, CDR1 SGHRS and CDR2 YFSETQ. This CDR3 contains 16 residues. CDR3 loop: CASSYARLAESYEQYF. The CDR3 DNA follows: TGCGCCAGCAGCTATGCCCGACTAGCGGAGTCCTACGAGCAGTACTTC. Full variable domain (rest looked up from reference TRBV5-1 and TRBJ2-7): KAGVTQTPRYLIKTRGQQVTLSCSPISGHRSVSWYQQTPGQGLQFLFEYFSETQRNKGNFPGRFSGRQFSNSRSEMNVSTLELGDSALYLCASSYARLAESYEQYFGPGTRLTVT.

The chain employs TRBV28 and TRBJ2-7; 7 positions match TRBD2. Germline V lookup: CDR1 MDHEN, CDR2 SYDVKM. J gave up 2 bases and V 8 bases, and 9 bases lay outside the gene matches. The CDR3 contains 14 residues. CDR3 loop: CASGFRAGTYEQYF. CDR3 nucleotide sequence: TGTGCCAGCGGGTTTAGAGCGGGAACCTACGAGCAGTACTTC.